The 31 T cell receptor beta chains below come from one sample, sequenced in a study of PD-1 blockade in classical Hodgkin lymphoma. The protocol was immunoSEQ multiplex PCR, while the TCRdb copy is restricted to in-frame clones and leaves out a portion. The sample has some 26,000 clones; about 94% are singletons. Specified time point: newly diagnosed, previously untreated cHL patient sample. Sample: peripheral blood mononuclear cells (PBMCs). The receptors shown here come from a human donor with classical Hodgkin lymphoma.

J is TRBJ1-1 and V is TRBV21-1. TRBV21-1 has pseudogene status. The CDR3 is 10 amino acids. The CDR3 sequence: CASENRIAFF. The CDR3 coding sequence is TGTGCCAGCGAGAATCGGATAGCTTTCTTT.

The rearrangement uses TRBV7-2 and TRBJ2-1; 7 bases are shared with TRBD2. CDR3 length: 14 amino acids. Unmatched junction bases numbered 0, after V lost 3 bases and J lost 1 base. CDR1 and CDR2 (germline): SGHTA, FQGNSA. The CDR3 DNA is TGTGCCAGCAGCTTCGGGGGGTCCTACAATGAGCAGTTCTTC. Its protein is CASSFGGSYNEQFF.

The V and J genes are TRBV5-1 and TRBJ2-1; 10 positions match TRBD2. Unmatched junction bases numbered 10, after V lost 5 bases and J lost 8 bases. Germline-derived CDR1 and CDR2 are SGHRS and YFSETQ. The CDR3 is made up of 15 amino acids. Here the CDR3 reads CASSFPSGGVYEQFF. DNA for the CDR3: TGCGCCAGCAGTTTCCCTAGCGGGGGAGTTTATGAGCAGTTCTTC.

This chain links TRBV6-1 with TRBJ1-1; D possibly corresponds to TRBD1 (6 bases). Between the trimmed V and J ends, which lost 7 bases and 11 bases, there was a span of 17 bases. Germline V gene lookup returns CDR1 MNHNS and CDR2 SASEGT. The CDR3 loop spans 12 amino acids. The CDR3 nucleotides are TGTGCCAGCATTGGGGGGGCTAGTTGGGCTTTCTTT. Protein sequence: CASIGGASWAFF.

The chain links TRBV2 to TRBJ1-1; D is unclear. CDR3 size: 11 residues. The V gene lost 5 bases and the J gene lost 3 bases, with 4 bases spanning the gap. Germline V CDR1 and CDR2: SNHLY, FYNNEI. CDR3 in amino acids: CASSLYTEAFF. The CDR3 DNA is TGTGCCAGCAGTTTGTACACTGAAGCTTTCTTT.

The genes are TRBV7-6 and TRBJ1-4; D uncertain. The V gene lost 0 bases and the J gene lost 6 bases, with 11 bases spanning the gap. Germline V lookup: CDR1 SGHVS, CDR2 FNYEAQ. The CDR3 runs to 15 residues. In DNA, the CDR3 is TGTGCCAGCAGCTTAGCGACCGGACGGGATGAAAAACTGTTTTTT. Encoded protein: CASSLATGRDEKLFF. Using reference TRBV7-6 and TRBJ1-4 for the parts outside the CDR3, the full variable domain is GAGVSQSPRYKVTKRGQDVALRCDPISGHVSLYWYRQALGQGPEFLTYFNYEAQQDKSGLPNDRFSAERPEGSISTLTIQRTEQRDSAMYRCASSLATGRDEKLFFGSGTQLSVL.

This rearrangement joins TRBV5-1 to TRBJ2-1; 13 nucleotides align to TRBD2. V was pared by 3 bases and J by 5 bases, with 2 bases of the junction left unmatched. Germline values: CDR1 SGHRS, CDR2 YFSETQ. The CDR3 runs to 15 residues. The CDR3 reads CASSWGLAGNNEQFF. As DNA, the CDR3 is TGCGCCAGCAGCTGGGGACTAGCGGGGAACAATGAGCAGTTCTTC.

The gene calls are TRBV30 and TRBJ1-4; D is unresolved. The CDR3 has 15 amino acids. Germline values: CDR1 GTSNPN, CDR2 SVGIG (reference sequence). V was clipped by 0 bases and J by 5 bases, with 13 bases between them. CDR3: CAWSVPEQENEKLFF. CDR3 in DNA: TGTGCCTGGAGTGTACCTGAGCAGGAAAATGAAAAACTGTTTTTT.

This chain's CDR3 is CASSLGLGLDTQYF. The DNA for the CDR3 is TGTGCCAGCAGTTTAGGGCTAGGGCTGGATACGCAGTATTTT. This sequence joins TRBV27 and TRBJ2-3, with unresolved D. Germline assignment: CDR1 MNHEY and CDR2 SMNVEV (reference sequence). This CDR3 is built from 14 residues. The ends were cut back, 2 bases at V and 6 bases at J, with 12 bases in the middle.

The rearrangement links TRBV7-9 to TRBJ2-1; the match to TRBD2 covers 12 bases. V dropped 5 bases and J dropped 1; count of bases not matched to a gene: 6. Germline CDR1 is SEHNR and CDR2 is FQNEAQ (reference sequence). CDR3 length: 17 amino acids. The CDR3 DNA reads as TGTGCCAGCAGCGCGAGACTAGCGGGAGAGTCCTACAATGAGCAGTTCTTC. It translates to CASSARLAGESYNEQFF. The full variable domain, in which reference TRBV7-9 and TRBJ2-1 provide the parts outside the CDR3, is DTGVSQNPRHKITKRGQNVTFRCDPISEHNRLYWYRQTLGQGPEFLTYFQNEAQLEKSRLLSDRFSAERPKGSFSTLEIQRTEQGDSAMYLCASSARLAGESYNEQFFGPGTRLTVL.

V is TRBV5-1 and J is TRBJ1-1, with no clear D. The ends were cut back, 0 bases at V and 1 base at J, with 10 bases in the middle. CDR3 length equals 15 residues. Germline CDR1 is SGHRS and CDR2 is YFSETQ. CDR3 bases: TGCGCCAGCAGCTTGGTCCCAACGGGGAACACTGAAGCTTTCTTT. It encodes CASSLVPTGNTEAFF. The entire variable domain, with the rest obtained from reference TRBV5-1 and TRBJ1-1, is as follows: KAGVTQTPRYLIKTRGQQVTLSCSPISGHRSVSWYQQTPGQGLQFLFEYFSETQRNKGNFPGRFSGRQFSNSRSEMNVSTLELGDSALYLCASSLVPTGNTEAFFGQGTRLTVV.

The J gene is TRBJ2-7, the V gene TRBV30; D gene unclear. The CDR3 runs to 13 residues. Trimming shortened V by 3 bases and J by 2 bases, and 11 bases separated the two germline ends. Germline V gene sequence: CDR1 GTSNPN, CDR2 SVGIG (reference sequence). The CDR3 bases are TGTGCCTGGAGGGAAAACCCAGCCTACGAGCAGTACTTC. Translation gives CAWRENPAYEQYF.

CDR3 nucleotides: TGTGCCAGCTCACCACAGGTTGCTGGAAACACCATATATTTT. Residues: CASSPQVAGNTIYF. This chain links TRBV18 with TRBJ1-3; D uncertain. V lost 1 base, J lost 2 bases, and 6 bases lay in between. The germline gives CDR1 KGHSH, CDR2 LQKENI. This CDR3 spans 14 amino acids.

The chain combines TRBV5-4 with TRBJ2-1; D gene ambiguous. Trimming left V 0 bases short and J 6 bases short, with 4 bases between. This CDR3 is built from 12 residues. From germline, CDR1 is SGHNT and CDR2 YYREEE (reference sequence). CDR3 DNA sequence: TGTGCCAGCAGCTTGGACTCCAATGAGCAGTTCTTC. Its protein is CASSLDSNEQFF. Using reference TRBV5-4 and TRBJ2-1 for the parts outside the CDR3, the full variable domain is ETGVTQSPTHLIKTRGQQVTLRCSSQSGHNTVSWYQQALGQGPQFIFQYYREEENGRGNFPPRFSGLQFPNYSSELNVNALELDDSALYLCASSLDSNEQFFGPGTRLTVL.

This chain joins TRBV18 and TRBJ2-1, with TRBD1 identical over 7 bases. Germline loops: CDR1 KGHSH, CDR2 LQKENI. The CDR3 contains 16 residues. V lost 6 bases and J lost 4; bases outside the gene matches: 12. DNA of the CDR3: TGTGCCAGCTCTCTACTCTCCGGGACAGATTACAATGAGCAGTTCTTC. Translating it yields CASSLLSGTDYNEQFF.

V is TRBV19 and J is TRBJ1-2; tentatively, D is TRBD1 (5 bases). This CDR3 region has 15 residues. Trimming removed 3 bases from V and 2 bases from J, with 13 bases in between. CDR1 and CDR2 from the germline V gene are LNHDA and SQIVND (reference sequence). The CDR3 nucleotides are TGTGCCAGTAGTATCGCCCGGGGGAACAACTATGGCTACACCTTC. This sequence encodes CASSIARGNNYGYTF.

V gene TRBV29-1 combines with J gene TRBJ2-5, with 7 bases fitting TRBD1. Germline CDR1 and CDR2: SQVTM and ANQGSEA. V shed 6 bases, J shed 5 bases, and the junction held 12 bases outside the gene matches. The length of the CDR3 is 14 residues. The CDR3 nucleotides read TGCAGCGTCCGACAGGGTGGGTGGTTGGAGACCCAGTACTTC. As protein: CSVRQGGWLETQYF.

CDR3 DNA sequence: TGTGCCAGCAGTTTAACCCCTTGGGGGAACACTGAAGCTTTCTTT. It encodes CASSLTPWGNTEAFF. V is TRBV28 and J is TRBJ1-1, with no clear D. The V gene lost 2 bases and the J gene lost 1 base, with 11 bases spanning the gap. The CDR3 length is 15 residues. The germline gives CDR1 MDHEN, CDR2 SYDVKM. Based on the CDR3 plus reference TRBV28 and TRBJ1-1, the full variable domain is DVKVTQSSRYLVKRTGEKVFLECVQDMDHENMFWYRQDPGLGLRLIYFSYDVKMKEKGDIPEGYSVSREKKERFSLILESASTNQTSMYLCASSLTPWGNTEAFFGQGTRLTVV.

The gene calls are TRBV2 and TRBJ2-7; D might be TRBD2 (6 bases). The CDR3 has 13 residues. V lost 11 bases and J lost 2, with 16 bases in between. CDR1 is SNHLY, CDR2 FYNNEI, per germline. DNA of the CDR3: TGTGCCGCCTCCAAGGAGGGCACCTACGAGCAGTACTTC. Residues: CAASKEGTYEQYF. Full variable domain (outside the CDR3, taken from reference TRBV2 and TRBJ2-7): EPEVTQTPSHQVTQMGQEVILRCVPISNHLYFYWYRQILGQKVEFLVSFYNNEISEKSEIFDDQFSVERPDGSNFTLKIRSTKLEDSAMYFCAASKEGTYEQYFGPGTRLTVT.

This clone was seen once. The chain joins TRBV27 to TRBJ2-3, with TRBD1 as a possible D gene (6 bases). Trimming pared 3 bases from V and 3 bases from J, leaving 13 bases between. Looked up from germline, CDR1 is MNHEY and CDR2 is SMNVEV (reference sequence). The CDR3 loop spans 15 amino acids. CDR3 coding DNA: TGTGCCAGCAGTTTCCTACAGGGTTTTACAGATACGCAGTATTTT. As protein: CASSFLQGFTDTQYF.

J is TRBJ2-1 and V is TRBV7-6, with TRBD2 matching 7 bases. The V segment lost 1 base and the J segment 8 bases; nucleotides outside the gene matches: 8. From germline, CDR1 is SGHVS and CDR2 FNYEAQ. The CDR3 sequence is 15 residues long. As DNA, the CDR3 is TGTGCCAGCAGCTTAGGGGCGGGAGTGAGGTATGAGCAGTTCTTC. Translating it yields CASSLGAGVRYEQFF.

The V gene is TRBV5-4, the J gene TRBJ2-3; D unclear. With 4 bases removed from V and 4 bases from J, the gap between germline ends came to 7 bases. Germline V lookup: CDR1 SGHNT, CDR2 YYREEE (reference sequence). The CDR3 is made up of 12 amino acids. Here the CDR3 reads CASSTYSDTQYF. CDR3 in DNA: TGTGCCAGCAGCACATACTCAGATACGCAGTATTTT.

This clone is a singleton in its sample. The genes are TRBV27 and TRBJ2-3; TRBD2 aligns across 13 bases. The CDR3 is 15 amino acids. V lost 6 bases, J lost 5 bases, and 5 bases stayed unmatched. The germline V gene encodes CDR1 MNHEY and CDR2 SMNVEV (reference sequence). CDR3 residues: CASSSGLAGEDTQYF. CDR3 in DNA: TGTGCCAGCAGCTCCGGACTAGCGGGAGAAGATACGCAGTATTTT.

This rearrangement joins TRBV9 to TRBJ2-6; no definite D call. Germline V gives CDR1 SGDLS, CDR2 YYNGEE. CDR3 length: 14 residues. Trimming took 0 bases from V and 2 from J, leaving 3 bases between them. The CDR3 loop is CASSVATGANVLTF. CDR3 in DNA: TGTGCCAGCAGCGTAGCTACTGGGGCCAACGTCCTGACTTTC.

V and J are TRBV14 and TRBJ2-1, with TRBD2 matching over 13 bases. Trimming at V came to 0 bases and at J to 8 bases, leaving 7 bases not matched to a gene. The germline gives CDR1 SGHDN, CDR2 FVKESK. The CDR3 is 17 residues long. CDR3 residues: CASSQELAGGRGDEQFF. In DNA, the CDR3 is TGTGCCAGCAGCCAAGAACTAGCGGGGGGGCGAGGCGATGAGCAGTTCTTC.

This chain connects TRBV11-2 to TRBJ2-1; 9 bases line up with TRBD2. Trimming at V came to 2 bases and at J to 9 bases, leaving 8 bases not matched to a gene. CDR1 is SGHAT and CDR2 is FQNNGV in the germline V gene. The CDR3 is made up of 15 amino acids. The CDR3 region has the DNA TGTGCCAGCAGCTTATTTCGCGGGGGGGCCGTTGAGCAGTTCTTC. Translated, it gives CASSLFRGGAVEQFF.

The genes are TRBV7-9 and TRBJ2-7; 9 bases line up with TRBD1. V was pared by 0 bases and J by 5 bases, with 11 bases of the junction left unmatched. The CDR3 loop spans 17 amino acids. CDR1 and CDR2 (germline): SEHNR, FQNEAQ (reference sequence). The CDR3 DNA reads as TGTGCCAGCAGCTTAGCTGGAGACAGGGGGAAGAGGGACGAGCAGTACTTC. This encodes CASSLAGDRGKRDEQYF.

The J gene is TRBJ1-2, the V gene TRBV10-3, with D possibly matching TRBD1 (6 bases). From germline, CDR1 is ENHRY and CDR2 SYGVKD. The CDR3 extends over 16 amino acids. Trimming pared 0 bases from V and 3 bases from J, leaving 14 bases between. The CDR3 here is CAISESRADRYYGYTF. The CDR3 DNA sequence: TGTGCCATCAGTGAGTCGCGCGCGGACAGATACTATGGCTACACCTTC.

The gene calls are TRBV19 and TRBJ2-1, with 10 bases matching TRBD2. V shed 5 bases, J shed 5 bases, and the junction held 21 bases outside the gene matches. Germline CDR1 LNHDA, CDR2 SQIVND (reference sequence). This CDR3 is 20 amino acids long. The CDR3 is CASSSLAGGLPKLGDNEQFF. As DNA, the CDR3 is TGTGCCAGTAGTTCTTTAGCGGGAGGCCTTCCGAAATTAGGGGACAATGAGCAGTTCTTC.

The rearrangement links TRBV5-1 to TRBJ1-2; 8 bases match TRBD1. Per the germline V gene, CDR1 is SGHRS and CDR2 is YFSETQ. Trimming removed 0 bases from V and 8 bases from J; junction bases left unmatched: 6. CDR3 length equals 14 residues. The CDR3 coding sequence is TGCGCCAGCAGCTTGGCCGGGACAGGAGGCGGCTACACCTTC. Amino acids: CASSLAGTGGGYTF.

The chain has TRBV11-3 and TRBJ2-1; D may match TRBD1 or TRBD2 (5 bases each). This CDR3 has 14 residues. The germline V gene has CDR1 SGHNT and CDR2 YENEEA. V shed 7 bases and J shed 4 bases, with 14 bases lying between them. The CDR3 loop is CASTTLGEYNEQFF. The DNA for the CDR3 is TGTGCCAGCACCACACTAGGGGAGTACAATGAGCAGTTCTTC. Based on the CDR3 plus reference TRBV11-3 and TRBJ2-1, the full variable domain is EAGVVQSPRYKIIEKKQPVAFWCNPISGHNTLYWYLQNLGQGPELLIRYENEEAVDDSQLPKDRFSAERLKGVDSTLKIQPAELGDSAVYLCASTTLGEYNEQFFGPGTRLTVL.